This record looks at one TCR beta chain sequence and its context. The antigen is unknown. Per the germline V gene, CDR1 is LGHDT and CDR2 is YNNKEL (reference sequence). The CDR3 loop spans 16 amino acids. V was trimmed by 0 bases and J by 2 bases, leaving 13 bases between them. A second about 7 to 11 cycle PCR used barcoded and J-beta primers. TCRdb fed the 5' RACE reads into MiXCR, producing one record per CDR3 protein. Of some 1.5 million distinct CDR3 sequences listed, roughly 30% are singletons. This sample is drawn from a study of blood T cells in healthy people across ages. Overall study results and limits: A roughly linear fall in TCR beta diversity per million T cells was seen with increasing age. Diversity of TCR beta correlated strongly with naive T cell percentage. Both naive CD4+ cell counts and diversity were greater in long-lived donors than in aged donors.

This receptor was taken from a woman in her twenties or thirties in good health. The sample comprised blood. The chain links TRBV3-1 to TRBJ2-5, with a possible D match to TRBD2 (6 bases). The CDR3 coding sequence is TGTGCCAGCAGCCAAGACATAGCGGAGAAGCAAGAGACCCAGTACTTC. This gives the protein CASSQDIAEKQETQYF.